Judged by abundance, the clone carrying this TCR beta chain is medium-sized. The protocol was immunoSEQ multiplex PCR, while the TCRdb copy is restricted to in-frame clones and leaves out a portion. Sampling found about 17,000 clones, none seen once. Busulfan-fludarabine conditioning, marrow transplant, and cyclophosphamide on days +3 and +4 were administered. The junction had 0 bases not matched to a gene; V was cut back by 3 bases and J by 5 bases. This CDR3 has 12 residues. In germline, CDR1 is LNHDA, CDR2 SQIVND (reference sequence). This entry is derived from a study of T cells after posttransplantation cyclophosphamide.

The source was PBMCs, collected after allogeneic stem cell transplant with posttransplant cyclophosphamide. The J gene is TRBJ1-2, the V gene TRBV19; 7 bases map to TRBD1. The receptor comes from a female patient in her 30s who received an allogeneic stem cell transplant from a related donor, was CMV-positive, and had no GVHD. Certain T cells may be donor cells from the graft. Here the CDR3 DNA reads TGTGCCAGTAGTATGACAGGGTATGGCTACACCTTC. It specifies CASSMTGYGYTF.